This T cell receptor (beta chain) was sequenced for a study of identifying expanded T cells in peripheral blood. J gave up 0 bases and V 6 bases, and 5 bases lay outside the gene matches. The CDR3 covers 15 residues. The V gene's germline CDR1 is SGHTA and CDR2 FQGTGA. Assay used: immunoSEQ multiplex PCR; TCRdb lists only in-frame clones, some missing. The data hold more than 95,000 clones, with approximately 88% observed a single time. What was sequenced was blood. The sequence derives from a person aged 18-70 years in good health. The chain employs TRBV7-3 and TRBJ2-1; the match to TRBD2 covers 7 bases. CDR3 coding DNA: TGTGCCAGCAGTCCGGGGGGTGACTCCTACAATGAGCAGTTCTTC. Its protein is CASSPGGDSYNEQFF.